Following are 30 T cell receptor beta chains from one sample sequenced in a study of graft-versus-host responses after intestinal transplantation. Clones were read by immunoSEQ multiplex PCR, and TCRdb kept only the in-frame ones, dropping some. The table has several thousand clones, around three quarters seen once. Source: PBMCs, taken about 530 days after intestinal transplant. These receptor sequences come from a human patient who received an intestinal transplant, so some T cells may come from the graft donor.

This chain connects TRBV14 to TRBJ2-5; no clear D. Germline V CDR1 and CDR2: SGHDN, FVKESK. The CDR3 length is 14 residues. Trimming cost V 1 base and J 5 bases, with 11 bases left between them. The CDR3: CASSQVRQSETQYF. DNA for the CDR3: TGTGCCAGCAGCCAAGTCCGTCAGTCGGAGACCCAGTACTTC.

DNA of the CDR3: TGTGCCATCAGTACCAACCAAGAGACCCAGTACTTC. This encodes CAISTNQETQYF. V is TRBV10-3 and J is TRBJ2-5; D remains unclear. The CDR3 is 12 amino acids. Trimming cost V 5 bases and J 0 bases, with 4 bases left between them. Germline CDR1 ENHRY, CDR2 SYGVKD.

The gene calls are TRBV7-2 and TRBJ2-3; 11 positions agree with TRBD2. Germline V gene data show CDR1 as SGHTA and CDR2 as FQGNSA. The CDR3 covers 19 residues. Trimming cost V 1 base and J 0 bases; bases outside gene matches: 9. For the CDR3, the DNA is TGTGCCAGCAGCTTAGGGAGGATCCTAGCGGGGGGTAGCACAGATACGCAGTATTTT. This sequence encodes CASSLGRILAGGSTDTQYF.

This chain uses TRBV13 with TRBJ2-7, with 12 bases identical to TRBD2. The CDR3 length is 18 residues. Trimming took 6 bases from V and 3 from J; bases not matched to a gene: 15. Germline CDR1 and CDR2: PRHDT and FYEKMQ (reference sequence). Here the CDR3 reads CASSNSLAGGPDIYEQYF. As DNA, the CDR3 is TGTGCCAGCAGTAACTCTCTAGCGGGGGGGCCCGACATCTACGAGCAGTACTTC.

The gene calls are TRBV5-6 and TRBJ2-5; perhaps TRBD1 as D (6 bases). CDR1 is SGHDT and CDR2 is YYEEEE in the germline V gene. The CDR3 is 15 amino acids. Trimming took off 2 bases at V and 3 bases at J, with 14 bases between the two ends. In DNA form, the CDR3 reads TGTGCCAGCAGCTTAATCGTGAACAGGGAAGAGACCCAGTACTTC. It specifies CASSLIVNREETQYF.

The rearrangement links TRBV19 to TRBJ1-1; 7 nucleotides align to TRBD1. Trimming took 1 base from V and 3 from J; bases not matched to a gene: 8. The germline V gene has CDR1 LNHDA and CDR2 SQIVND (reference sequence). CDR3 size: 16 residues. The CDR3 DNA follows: TGTGCCAGTAGTATAGTTTTGGGGCAGGGGGACACTGAAGCTTTCTTT. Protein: CASSIVLGQGDTEAFF.

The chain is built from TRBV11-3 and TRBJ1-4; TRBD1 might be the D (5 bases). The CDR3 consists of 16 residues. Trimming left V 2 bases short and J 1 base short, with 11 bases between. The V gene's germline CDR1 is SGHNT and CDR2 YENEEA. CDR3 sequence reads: CASSLQGLGTNEKLFF. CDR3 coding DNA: TGTGCCAGCAGCTTACAGGGATTAGGAACTAATGAAAAACTGTTTTTT. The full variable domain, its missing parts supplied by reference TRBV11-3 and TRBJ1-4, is EAGVVQSPRYKIIEKKQPVAFWCNPISGHNTLYWYLQNLGQGPELLIRYENEEAVDDSQLPKDRFSAERLKGVDSTLKIQPAELGDSAVYLCASSLQGLGTNEKLFFGSGTQLSVL.

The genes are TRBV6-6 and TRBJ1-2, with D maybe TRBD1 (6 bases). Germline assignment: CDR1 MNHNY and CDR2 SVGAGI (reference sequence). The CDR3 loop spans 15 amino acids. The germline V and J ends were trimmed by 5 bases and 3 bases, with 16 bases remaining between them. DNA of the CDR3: TGTGCCAGCAGTCGCCCGGGGGGCGCATACTATGGCTACACCTTC. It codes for CASSRPGGAYYGYTF.

The CDR3 sequence: CASSLAGPRNTEAFF. As DNA, the CDR3 is TGTGCCAGCAGCTTAGCGGGACCCAGGAACACTGAAGCTTTCTTT. The chain couples TRBV7-9 to TRBJ1-1, with D possibly matching TRBD1 (5 bases). The CDR3 consists of 15 residues. V lost 0 bases and J lost 1, with 9 bases in between. Germline loops: CDR1 SEHNR, CDR2 FQNEAQ (reference sequence).

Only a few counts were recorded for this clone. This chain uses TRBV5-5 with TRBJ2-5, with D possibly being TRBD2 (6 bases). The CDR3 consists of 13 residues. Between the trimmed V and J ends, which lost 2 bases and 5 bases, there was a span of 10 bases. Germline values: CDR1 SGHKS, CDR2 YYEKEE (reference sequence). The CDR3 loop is CASSFAGGETQYF. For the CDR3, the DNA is TGTGCCAGCAGCTTTGCCGGGGGTGAGACCCAGTACTTC.

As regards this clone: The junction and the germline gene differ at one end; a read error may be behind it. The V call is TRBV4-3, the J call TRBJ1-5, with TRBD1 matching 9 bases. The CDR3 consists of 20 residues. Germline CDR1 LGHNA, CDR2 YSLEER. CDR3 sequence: CAISQERGTGIRYSNQPQHF. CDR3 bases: TGCGCCATCAGCCAAGAACGAGGGACAGGGATTCGGTATAGCAATCAGCCCCAGCATTTT.

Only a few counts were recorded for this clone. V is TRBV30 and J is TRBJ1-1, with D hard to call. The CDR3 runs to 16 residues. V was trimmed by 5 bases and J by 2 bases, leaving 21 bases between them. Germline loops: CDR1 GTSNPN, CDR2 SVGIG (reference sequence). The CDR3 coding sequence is TGTGCCTGGCGTATTTATGGCAGGTCAGCAAACACTGAAGCTTTCTTT. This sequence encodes CAWRIYGRSANTEAFF.

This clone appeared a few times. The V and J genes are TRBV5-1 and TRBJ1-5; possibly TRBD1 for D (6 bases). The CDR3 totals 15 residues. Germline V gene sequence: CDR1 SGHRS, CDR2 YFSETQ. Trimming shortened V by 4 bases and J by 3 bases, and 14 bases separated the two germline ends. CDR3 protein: CASSPYGQSNQPQHF. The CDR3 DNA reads TGCGCCAGCAGCCCGTACGGACAGTCCAATCAGCCCCAGCATTTT.

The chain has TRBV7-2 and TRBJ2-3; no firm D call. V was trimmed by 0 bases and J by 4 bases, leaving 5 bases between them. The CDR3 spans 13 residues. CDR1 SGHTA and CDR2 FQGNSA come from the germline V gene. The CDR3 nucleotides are TGTGCCAGCAGCTTAGCCCCCTCAGATACGCAGTATTTT. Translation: CASSLAPSDTQYF.

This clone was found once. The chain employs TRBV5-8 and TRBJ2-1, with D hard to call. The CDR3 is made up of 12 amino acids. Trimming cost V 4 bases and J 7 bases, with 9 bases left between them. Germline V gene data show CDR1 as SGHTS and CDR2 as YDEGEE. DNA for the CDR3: TGTGCCAGCAGCCTTCTAGTGAATGAGCAGTTCTTC. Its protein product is CASSLLVNEQFF.

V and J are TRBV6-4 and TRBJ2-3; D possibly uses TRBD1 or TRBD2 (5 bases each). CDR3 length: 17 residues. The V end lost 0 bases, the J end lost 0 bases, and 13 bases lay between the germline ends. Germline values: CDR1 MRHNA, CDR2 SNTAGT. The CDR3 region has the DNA TGTGCCAGCAGTGACTCGAAAGAGGGGATTAGCACAGATACGCAGTATTTT. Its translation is CASSDSKEGISTDTQYF.

CDR3 loop: CASSQELAGGPTDTQYF. Here the CDR3 DNA reads TGCGCCAGCAGCCAAGAGCTAGCGGGGGGCCCGACAGATACGCAGTATTTT. The rearrangement links TRBV4-3 to TRBJ2-3, with 11 bases fitting TRBD2. This CDR3 region has 17 residues. Germline CDR1 reads LGHNA; CDR2 reads YSLEER. V lost 0 bases, J lost 3 bases, and 5 bases stayed unmatched.

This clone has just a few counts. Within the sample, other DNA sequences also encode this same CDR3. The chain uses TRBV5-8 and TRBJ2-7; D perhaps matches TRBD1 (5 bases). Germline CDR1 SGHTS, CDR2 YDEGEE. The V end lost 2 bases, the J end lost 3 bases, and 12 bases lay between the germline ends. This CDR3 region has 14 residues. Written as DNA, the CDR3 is TGTGCCAGCAGCTTAAGGGGCGCAGACTACGAGCAGTACTTC. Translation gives CASSLRGADYEQYF.

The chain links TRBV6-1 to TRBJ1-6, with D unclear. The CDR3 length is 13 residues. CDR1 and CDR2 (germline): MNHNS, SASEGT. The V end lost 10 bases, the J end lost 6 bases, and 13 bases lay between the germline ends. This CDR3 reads CAIGRTGNSPLHF. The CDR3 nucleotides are TGTGCCATAGGCCGGACGGGTAATTCACCCCTCCACTTT.

CDR3 sequence: CASSQGGGVMNTEAFF. The CDR3 DNA follows: TGTGCCAGCAGCCAAGGCGGCGGGGTGATGAACACTGAAGCTTTCTTT. The rearrangement links TRBV5-5 to TRBJ1-1; D uncertain. The CDR3 has 16 amino acids. V lost 4 bases to trimming and J lost 0 bases, with 16 bases between them. The V gene's germline CDR1 is SGHKS and CDR2 YYEKEE (reference sequence).

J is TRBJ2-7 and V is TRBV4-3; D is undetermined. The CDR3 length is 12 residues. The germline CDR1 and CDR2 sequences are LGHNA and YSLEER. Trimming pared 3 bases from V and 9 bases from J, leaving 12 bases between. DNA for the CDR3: TGCGCCAGCAGCCATCATCTCCGTAGGCAGTACTTC. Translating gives CASSHHLRRQYF.

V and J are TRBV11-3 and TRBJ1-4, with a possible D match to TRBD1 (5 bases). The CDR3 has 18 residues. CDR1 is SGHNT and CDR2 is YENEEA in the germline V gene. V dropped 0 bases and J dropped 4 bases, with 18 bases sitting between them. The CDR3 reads CASSLDHRDSGFNEKLFF. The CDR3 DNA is TGTGCCAGCAGCTTAGACCACCGGGACTCCGGTTTTAATGAAAAACTGTTTTTT.

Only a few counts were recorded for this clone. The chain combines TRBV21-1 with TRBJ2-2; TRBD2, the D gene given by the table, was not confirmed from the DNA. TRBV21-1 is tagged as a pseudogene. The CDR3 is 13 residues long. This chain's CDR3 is CARPGGPTWELFF. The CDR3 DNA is TGTGCCAGACCGGGGGGGCCCACCTGGGAGCTGTTTTTT.

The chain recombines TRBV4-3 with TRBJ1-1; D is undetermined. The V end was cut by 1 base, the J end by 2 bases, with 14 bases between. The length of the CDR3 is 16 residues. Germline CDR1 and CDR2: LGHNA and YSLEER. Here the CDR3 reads CASSQGSGFVNTEAFF. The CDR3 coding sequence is TGCGCCAGCAGCCAAGGTTCGGGTTTTGTTAACACTGAAGCTTTCTTT.

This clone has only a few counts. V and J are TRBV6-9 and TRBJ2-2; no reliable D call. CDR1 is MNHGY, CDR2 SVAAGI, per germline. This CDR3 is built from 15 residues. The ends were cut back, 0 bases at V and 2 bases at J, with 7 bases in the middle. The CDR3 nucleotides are TGTGCCAGCAGTTATTCAAGGCCCAACACCGGGGAGCTGTTTTTT. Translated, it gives CASSYSRPNTGELFF.

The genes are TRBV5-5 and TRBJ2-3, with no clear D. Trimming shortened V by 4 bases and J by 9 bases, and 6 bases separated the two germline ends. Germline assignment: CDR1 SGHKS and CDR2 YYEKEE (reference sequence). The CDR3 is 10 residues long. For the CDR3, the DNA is TGTGCCAGCAGCCGCGAGACGCAGTATTTT. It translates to CASSRETQYF.

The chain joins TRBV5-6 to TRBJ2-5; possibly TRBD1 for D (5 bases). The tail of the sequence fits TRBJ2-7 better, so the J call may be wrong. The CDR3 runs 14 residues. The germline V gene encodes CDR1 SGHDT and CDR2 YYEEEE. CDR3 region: CASSLRGADYEQYF. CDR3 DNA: TGTGCCAGCAGCTTAAGGGGCGCGGATTACGAGCAGTACTTC.

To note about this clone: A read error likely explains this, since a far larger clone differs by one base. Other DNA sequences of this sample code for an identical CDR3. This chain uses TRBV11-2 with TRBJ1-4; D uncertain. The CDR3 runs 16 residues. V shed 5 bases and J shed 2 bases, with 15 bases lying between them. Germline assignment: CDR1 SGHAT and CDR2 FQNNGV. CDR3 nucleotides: TGTGCCAGCAGCCAAGATCTGGGGTTCACTAATGAAAAACTGTTTTTT. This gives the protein CASSQDLGFTNEKLFF.

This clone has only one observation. This chain's CDR3 is CASRRQGYEQFF. The CDR3 DNA reads as TGTGCCAGCAGGAGGCAGGGATATGAGCAGTTCTTC. This chain uses TRBV11-2 with TRBJ2-1; a possible D gene is TRBD1 (5 bases). The germline V gene encodes CDR1 SGHAT and CDR2 FQNNGV. The ends were cut back, 6 bases at V and 8 bases at J, with 11 bases in the middle. This CDR3 region has 12 residues. Complete variable domain (other parts from reference TRBV11-2 and TRBJ2-1): EAGVAQSPRYKIIEKRQSVAFWCNPISGHATLYWYQQILGQGPKLLIQFQNNGVVDDSQLPKDRFSAERLKGVDSTLKIQPAKLEDSAVYLCASRRQGYEQFFGPGTRLTVL.

DNA for the CDR3: TGTGCCAGCAGCTTAGGGACAGGGAAGGAGCAGTACTTC. This codes for CASSLGTGKEQYF. The chain recombines TRBV7-8 with TRBJ2-7; 8 nucleotides align to TRBD1. J was trimmed by 7 bases and V by 1 base; bases with no gene match: 3. Germline lookup yields CDR1 SGHVS and CDR2 FQNEAQ. The CDR3 contains 13 residues.